This TCR beta chain was recorded in a study of T cell responses to AZD1222 COVID-19 vaccine. The study, taken as a whole, reports: Most donors were white British and more were female, and clonal diversity was possibly underestimated.

The CDR3 totals 14 residues. In germline, CDR1 is MNHEY, CDR2 SVGAGI. Libraries were prepared by immunoSEQ multiplex PCR; TCRdb keeps only in-frame clonotypes and omits some of them. This table has roughly 34,000 clones, 85% to 90% appearing once. Comments on this clone: The target antigen is unknown. A junction boundary mismatches the germline segment, possibly from a read error.

This rearrangement joins TRBV6-5 to TRBJ2-7; 7 positions match TRBD1. The sequencing used peripheral blood, collected on day 0 of AZD1222 vaccination. The receptor's source is an adult in good health. CDR3 bases: TGTGCCAGCAGTTACGAGACAGGGTTCTACGAACAGTACTTC. Its translation: CASSYETGFYEQYF.